This entry lists 6 T cell receptor beta chains sequenced from one sample in a study of blood T cell repertoires in COVID-19. Assay: immunoSEQ multiplex PCR; the TCRdb copy retains only in-frame clones and omits some. Altogether about 160,000 clones are present, roughly 82% being singletons, with the ten largest covering approximately 6.8%. Sequenced material: peripheral blood. The receptors derive from a woman in her 40s with COVID-19, enrolled during active disease.

The chain uses TRBV5-4 and TRBJ2-7; possibly TRBD1 for D (5 bases). The V gene's germline CDR1 is SGHNT and CDR2 YYREEE (reference sequence). V lost 2 bases and J 6 bases, leaving 12 bases between the germline ends. The CDR3 has 13 amino acids. This CDR3 is CASSFQGLSEQYF. The CDR3 nucleotides read TGTGCCAGCAGCTTCCAGGGTCTGTCCGAGCAGTACTTC. Full variable domain (remainder filled in from reference TRBV5-4 and TRBJ2-7): ETGVTQSPTHLIKTRGQQVTLRCSSQSGHNTVSWYQQALGQGPQFIFQYYREEENGRGNFPPRFSGLQFPNYSSELNVNALELDDSALYLCASSFQGLSEQYFGPGTRLTVT.

The chain links TRBV3-1 (or the pseudogene TRBV3-2) to TRBJ2-2; 7 bases align to TRBD1. The CDR3 totals 17 residues. The germline gives CDR1 LGHDT, CDR2 YNNKEL (reference sequence). With V trimmed by 4 bases and J by 6 bases, 14 bases remained unmatched. CDR3 in amino acids: CASSRFVGTEVPGELFF. The DNA for the CDR3 is TGTGCCAGCAGCCGATTTGTCGGGACAGAGGTACCCGGGGAGCTGTTTTTT.

The J gene is TRBJ2-1, the V gene TRBV5-4, with TRBD2 identical over 8 bases. The V segment lost 2 bases and the J segment 10 bases; nucleotides outside the gene matches: 11. The CDR3 sequence is 15 residues long. Germline V gene lookup returns CDR1 SGHNT and CDR2 YYREEE (reference sequence). The chain's CDR3 is CASSFTGGLSKEQFF. The CDR3 DNA sequence: TGTGCCAGCAGCTTCACGGGGGGGCTTTCAAAGGAGCAGTTCTTC.

The chain recombines TRBV5-1 with TRBJ2-2; D not resolved. Germline CDR1 SGHRS, CDR2 YFSETQ. This CDR3 has 12 residues. Trimming took off 1 base at V and 7 bases at J, with 5 bases between the two ends. DNA for the CDR3: TGCGCCAGCAGCTTGTCAGGCGGGGAGCTGTTTTTT. It is translated as CASSLSGGELFF.

The chain employs TRBV11-2 and TRBJ2-3, with 9 bases that match TRBD2. Germline CDR1 reads SGHAT; CDR2 reads FQNNGV. The CDR3 is made up of 16 amino acids. Germline trimming cut 5 bases from V and 0 bases from J; bases unmatched to any gene: 6. CDR3 DNA sequence: TGTGCCAGCAGCATTAATAGCGGGAGTAGCACAGATACGCAGTATTTT. Protein: CASSINSGSSTDTQYF.

With regard to this clone: The sample carries other DNA sequences with the same CDR3. The chain employs TRBV5-6 and TRBJ2-2, with D perhaps TRBD1 (6 bases). V dropped 2 bases and J dropped 0 bases, with 8 bases sitting between them. The germline V gene has CDR1 SGHDT and CDR2 YYEEEE. This CDR3 contains 15 residues. The CDR3: CASSFGQTNTGELFF. The CDR3 DNA is TGTGCCAGCAGCTTTGGACAGACGAACACCGGGGAGCTGTTTTTT.